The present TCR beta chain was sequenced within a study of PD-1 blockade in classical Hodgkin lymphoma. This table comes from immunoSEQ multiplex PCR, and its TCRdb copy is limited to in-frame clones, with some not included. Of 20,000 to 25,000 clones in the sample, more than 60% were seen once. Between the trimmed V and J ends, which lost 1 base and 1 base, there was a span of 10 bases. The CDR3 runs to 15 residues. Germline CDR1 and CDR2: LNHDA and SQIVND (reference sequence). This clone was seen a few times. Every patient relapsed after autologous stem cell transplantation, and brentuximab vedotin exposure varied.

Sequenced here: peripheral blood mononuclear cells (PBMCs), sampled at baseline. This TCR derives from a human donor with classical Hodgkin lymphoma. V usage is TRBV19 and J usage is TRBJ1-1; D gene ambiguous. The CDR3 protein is CASSIVSTSNTEAFF. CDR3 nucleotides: TGTGCCAGTAGTATAGTATCCACCTCGAACACTGAAGCTTTCTTT.